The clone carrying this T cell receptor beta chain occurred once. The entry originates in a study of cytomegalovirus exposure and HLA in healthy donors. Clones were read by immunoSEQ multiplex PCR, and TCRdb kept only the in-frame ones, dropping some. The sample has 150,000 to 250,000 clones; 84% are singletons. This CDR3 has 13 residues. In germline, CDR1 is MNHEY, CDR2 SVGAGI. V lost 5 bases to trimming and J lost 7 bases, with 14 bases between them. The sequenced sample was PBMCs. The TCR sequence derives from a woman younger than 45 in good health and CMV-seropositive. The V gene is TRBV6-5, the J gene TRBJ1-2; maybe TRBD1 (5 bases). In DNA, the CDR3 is TGTGCCAGCAGTGCGGGGGGTCTGGGTGGCTACACCTTC. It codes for CASSAGGLGGYTF.